Listed here are 13 T cell receptor beta chains from one sample, sequenced in a study of blood T cell repertoires in COVID-19. Using immunoSEQ multiplex PCR, the repertoire was profiled, and TCRdb retains in-frame clones only, with some absent. The sample lists roughly 230,000 clones, roughly four fifths occurring once. The source material was peripheral blood. The receptor source for this set is a man aged 45-65 years with active or convalescent COVID-19.

The chain has TRBV9 and TRBJ1-5; maybe TRBD1 (5 bases). Trimming pared 0 bases from V and 0 bases from J, leaving 13 bases between. Germline V CDR1 and CDR2: SGDLS, YYNGEE. This CDR3 has 17 residues. CDR3 amino acids: CASSVALQGNSNQPQHF. The CDR3 nucleotides read TGTGCCAGCAGCGTAGCCTTGCAGGGCAATAGCAATCAGCCCCAGCATTTT.

The chain combines TRBV5-4 with TRBJ2-2; 9 nucleotides match TRBD1. The CDR3 runs to 15 residues. Trimming removed 4 bases from V and 4 bases from J; junction bases left unmatched: 5. Germline V lookup: CDR1 SGHNT, CDR2 YYREEE (reference sequence). Here the CDR3 DNA reads TGTGCCAGCAGCACGGACAGGGGCATCACCGGGGAGCTGTTTTTT. Translated, it gives CASSTDRGITGELFF.

CDR3 amino acids: CASSLQGGRGETQYF. The CDR3 DNA reads TGCGCCAGCAGCTTACAGGGGGGGCGCGGAGAGACCCAGTACTTC. The chain is built from TRBV5-1 and TRBJ2-5, with D possibly matching TRBD1 (8 bases). The CDR3 spans 15 residues. V lost 2 bases and J 4 bases, leaving 15 bases between the germline ends. CDR1 is SGHRS, CDR2 YFSETQ, per germline.

CDR3 DNA sequence: TGTGCCAGCAGCCAAGAAAATAGCGGGGGGGCGGGAGATACGCAGTATTTT. As protein: CASSQENSGGAGDTQYF. The V and J genes are TRBV4-2 and TRBJ2-3, with 11 bases matching TRBD2. J was trimmed by 5 bases and V by 0 bases; bases with no gene match: 7. Germline CDR1 LGHNA, CDR2 YNFKEQ. There are 17 residues in the CDR3.

This clone has more than one count but fewer than ten. Different DNA sequences within this sample yield the same CDR3. This chain connects TRBV5-1 to TRBJ1-1; D is possibly TRBD1 (5 bases). V shed 0 bases and J shed 6 bases, with 6 bases lying between them. The V gene's germline CDR1 is SGHRS and CDR2 YFSETQ. This CDR3 spans 12 amino acids. The CDR3 region has the DNA TGCGCCAGCAGCTTGGAAGGGGCTGAAGCTTTCTTT. The encoded protein is CASSLEGAEAFF.

The chain joins TRBV28 to TRBJ2-1; 11 bases map to TRBD2. The CDR3 extends over 16 amino acids. Germline CDR1 is MDHEN and CDR2 is SYDVKM. V was clipped by 5 bases and J by 5 bases; unmatched bases: 8. The CDR3 sequence is CASSQLAGASHNEQFF. CDR3 coding DNA: TGTGCCAGCAGTCAACTAGCGGGGGCTTCCCACAATGAGCAGTTCTTC.

The chain carries TRBV9 and TRBJ1-5; a weak D match, TRBD1 (6 bases). Germline V gene lookup returns CDR1 SGDLS and CDR2 YYNGEE. V was shortened by 4 bases and J by 7 bases, with 15 bases between the two germline ends. This CDR3 has 14 amino acids. CDR3 sequence (DNA): TGTGCCAGCAGCCCCGCAGGGGTAGAGCAGCCCCAGCATTTT. This encodes CASSPAGVEQPQHF.

Worth noting for this clone: This likely stems from a read error, as it lies one base from a far larger clone. The chain couples TRBV3-1 (or the pseudogene TRBV3-2) to TRBJ2-1; 9 bases align to TRBD2. The CDR3 is 19 residues long. The germline CDR1 and CDR2 sequences are LGHDT and YNNKEL (reference sequence). The CDR3 spells CARSQAWGGGARSYNEQFF. The CDR3 DNA reads TGTGCCCGCAGCCAAGCTTGGGGCGGGGGGGCCAGGTCCTACAATGAGCAGTTCTTC.

The V gene is TRBV4-3, the J gene TRBJ1-2; 9 bases align to TRBD1. CDR1 and CDR2 from the germline V gene are LGHNA and YSLEER. The length of the CDR3 is 16 residues. After removal of 0 bases from V and 5 bases from J, the junction contained 7 bases not matched to a gene. CDR3 residues: CASSQDGGQGFYGYTF. CDR3 sequence (DNA): TGCGCCAGCAGCCAAGACGGGGGACAGGGCTTTTATGGCTACACCTTC.

This sequence joins TRBV6-5 and TRBJ1-2; 9 nucleotides line up with TRBD1. Per germline, CDR1 MNHEY and CDR2 SVGAGI. This CDR3 is 14 amino acids long. Trimming cost V 7 bases and J 5 bases; bases outside gene matches: 8. CDR3 sequence: CASKDHGTGYGYTF. The DNA of the CDR3 is TGTGCCAGCAAGGATCACGGGACAGGGTATGGCTACACCTTC.

V usage is TRBV6-5 and J usage is TRBJ1-2; 9 bases line up with TRBD1. The V gene end was trimmed by 0 bases and the J gene end by 12 bases; junction bases not matched to a gene: 5. CDR3 size: 13 residues. Germline V gives CDR1 MNHEY, CDR2 SVGAGI. Written as DNA, the CDR3 is TGTGCCAGCAGTTACTCGAGGGGACAGGGTAACACCTTC. Its translation is CASSYSRGQGNTF.

This clone has just a few counts. The chain joins TRBV29-1 to TRBJ1-3; D gene unclear. The CDR3 spans 16 residues. CDR1 is SQVTM and CDR2 is ANQGSEA in the germline V gene. V dropped 0 bases and J dropped 0 bases, with 12 bases sitting between them. CDR3 amino acids: CSVEDGRGNSGNTIYF. The CDR3 DNA reads TGCAGCGTTGAAGATGGAAGAGGGAACTCTGGAAACACCATATATTTT.

The count of this clone is one. The genes are TRBV4-2 and TRBJ2-2; tentative D call: TRBD1 (6 bases). Germline V lookup: CDR1 LGHNA, CDR2 YNFKEQ. The CDR3 is 15 residues long. The V gene lost 4 bases and the J gene lost 2 bases, with 11 bases spanning the gap. CDR3 sequence reads: CASSRTDSNTGELFF. CDR3 bases: TGTGCCAGCAGCCGAACGGACAGCAACACCGGGGAGCTGTTTTTT.